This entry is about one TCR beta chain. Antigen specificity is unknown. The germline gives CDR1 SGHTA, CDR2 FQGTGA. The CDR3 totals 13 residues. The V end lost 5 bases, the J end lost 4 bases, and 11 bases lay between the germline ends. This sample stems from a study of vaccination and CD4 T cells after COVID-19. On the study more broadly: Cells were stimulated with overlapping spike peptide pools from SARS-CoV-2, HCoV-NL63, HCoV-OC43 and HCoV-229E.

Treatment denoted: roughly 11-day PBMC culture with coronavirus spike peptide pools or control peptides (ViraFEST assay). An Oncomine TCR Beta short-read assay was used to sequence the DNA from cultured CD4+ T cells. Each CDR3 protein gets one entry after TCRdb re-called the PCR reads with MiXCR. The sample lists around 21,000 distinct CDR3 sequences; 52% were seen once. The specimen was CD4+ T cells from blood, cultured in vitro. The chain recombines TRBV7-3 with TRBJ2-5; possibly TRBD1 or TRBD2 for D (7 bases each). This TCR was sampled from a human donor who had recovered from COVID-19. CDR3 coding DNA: TGTGCCAGCAGCCCAGGGGGGGGAGAGACCCAGTACTTC. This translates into CASSPGGGETQYF.